This TCR beta chain was retrieved from a study of blood T cell repertoires in COVID-19. Study overall: Both acute and convalescent COVID-19 samples were obtained from the United States, Italy and Spain. Nucleic acid was either cDNA or gDNA, and it came from T cells, B-cell-depleted T cells, or PBMCs.

This CDR3 has 15 residues. V lost 0 bases and J 6 bases, leaving 14 bases between the germline ends. Germline V gives CDR1 LGHDT, CDR2 YNNKEL (reference sequence). Participant-given clinical history determined each cohort assignment. The repertoire was sequenced with immunoSEQ multiplex PCR; TCRdb's copy has only in-frame clones and lacks some. In the table there are a few hundred thousand clones, roughly 87% of which are singletons. The origin of this receptor is a man younger than 35 with acute COVID-19. The material sequenced was PBMCs or T cells enriched from blood (not recorded which). V is TRBV3-1 (or the pseudogene TRBV3-2) and J is TRBJ1-1; D not resolved. For the CDR3, the DNA is TGTGCCAGCAGCCAAGATTCCCGGTTGCTGGCTGAAGCTTTCTTT. This codes for CASSQDSRLLAEAFF.